This T cell receptor (beta chain) emerged from a study of blood T cells in healthy people across ages. Findings of the study overall: Versus aged donors, long-lived donors had higher diversity and more naive CD4+ cells.

J was trimmed by 8 bases and V by 7 bases; bases with no gene match: 13. The CDR3 is made up of 17 amino acids. The germline CDR1 and CDR2 sequences are PRHDT and FYEKMQ (reference sequence). With a J-beta primer mix and a sample-barcoded 5' primer, a second PCR ran about 6 to 11 cycles. Every molecule of cDNA carried a tag from a template-switch adaptor with 12 random nucleotides. TCRdb ran MiXCR on the 5' RACE reads and lists one entry per CDR3 protein. The table lists roughly 800,000 distinct CDR3 sequences, 58% of them singletons. Isolated PBMCs totaled at least 6 million in each sample. Points on this clonotype: Its antigen is still unknown.

The sample was blood. This TCR derives from a man aged 25 to 45 in good health. This chain uses TRBV13 with TRBJ2-1, with TRBD2 matching over 14 bases. The CDR3: CASTTSGTSGSNHEQFF. The CDR3 nucleotides are TGTGCCAGCACCACTTCCGGGACTAGCGGGAGTAACCATGAGCAGTTCTTC.